The 12 T cell receptor beta chains below all came from one sample that was sequenced in a study of cytomegalovirus exposure and HLA in healthy donors. With 60 Vbeta and 13 Jbeta primers, the PCR was carried out. The assay was immunoSEQ multiplex PCR, and TCRdb's table has in-frame clones only and misses some. The data hold 150,000 to 190,000 clones, with around 83% observed a single time. What was sequenced was PBMCs. The receptor set was obtained from a woman aged 18-29 years in good health and CMV-seronegative.

The rearrangement joins TRBV7-6 to TRBJ2-1, with TRBD2 matching 11 bases. The CDR3 contains 16 residues. Trimming cost V 5 bases and J 5 bases; bases outside gene matches: 8. The germline V gene encodes CDR1 SGHVS and CDR2 FNYEAQ. The CDR3 sequence is CASSPRGLAENNEQFF. The CDR3 DNA sequence: TGTGCCAGCAGCCCCCGGGGACTAGCGGAGAACAATGAGCAGTTCTTC.

The chain is built from TRBV4-3 and TRBJ2-5, with 7 bases that match TRBD1. The CDR3 covers 14 residues. Germline loops: CDR1 LGHNA, CDR2 YSLEER. Trimming removed 2 bases from V and 9 bases from J; junction bases left unmatched: 9. CDR3 nucleotides: TGCGCCAGCAGCCAACGGACAGGAAGGGGCCCCCAGTACTTC. This translates into CASSQRTGRGPQYF.

This chain connects TRBV7-9 to TRBJ1-2; 7 nucleotides agree with TRBD1. Germline V gene lookup returns CDR1 SEHNR and CDR2 FQNEAQ (reference sequence). The CDR3 is made up of 16 amino acids. V lost 1 base, J lost 0 bases, and 5 bases stayed unmatched. The chain's CDR3 is CASSLGDSLANYGYTF. The CDR3 DNA follows: TGTGCCAGCAGCTTAGGGGACAGCCTAGCTAACTATGGCTACACCTTC.

In its sample, this clone was seen once. The gene calls are TRBV7-3 and TRBJ1-2; possible D gene TRBD1, 5 bases. The V and J ends lost 4 bases and 4 bases respectively, with 13 bases between them. Germline V CDR1 and CDR2: SGHTA, FQGTGA. The CDR3 runs 14 residues. CDR3 nucleotides: TGTGCCAGCAGCTACACCGGGGGGGGCTATGGCTACACCTTC. Translation: CASSYTGGGYGYTF.

J is TRBJ2-5 and V is TRBV9; 10 positions agree with TRBD2. Trimming took 0 bases from V and 5 from J; bases not matched to a gene: 4. This CDR3 has 15 residues. The germline V gene encodes CDR1 SGDLS and CDR2 YYNGEE. CDR3 nucleotide sequence: TGTGCCAGCAGCGTAGTGGGACTAGCGACGGAGACCCAGTACTTC. Protein product: CASSVVGLATETQYF.

This chain connects TRBV27 to TRBJ2-7, with TRBD1 identical over 8 bases. Germline V lookup: CDR1 MNHEY, CDR2 SMNVEV (reference sequence). There are 15 residues in the CDR3. V gave up 5 bases and J gave up 3 bases; unmatched junction bases: 9. The CDR3 loop is CASSESPTGGYEQYF. The DNA of the CDR3 is TGTGCCAGCAGTGAGAGCCCCACAGGGGGCTACGAGCAGTACTTC.

The rearrangement links TRBV18 to TRBJ2-7; a possible D gene is TRBD1 (6 bases). Germline V lookup: CDR1 KGHSH, CDR2 LQKENI. This CDR3 region has 16 residues. V lost 2 bases, J lost 0 bases, and 14 bases lay in between. Here the CDR3 DNA reads TGTGCCAGCTCACCAACGCAGGGGCCTAGCTCCTACGAGCAGTACTTC. This codes for CASSPTQGPSSYEQYF.

CDR3 in DNA: TGTGCCAGCAGCCCGGGACTAGCGGGGAACACCGGGGAGCTGTTTTTT. Its translation: CASSPGLAGNTGELFF. The gene calls are TRBV7-9 and TRBJ2-2; TRBD2 matches at 12 bases. The CDR3 length is 16 residues. The V gene's germline CDR1 is SEHNR and CDR2 FQNEAQ (reference sequence). V dropped 5 bases and J dropped 1; count of bases not matched to a gene: 2.

The chain has TRBV10-3 and TRBJ1-5; D gene uncertain. Germline V CDR1 and CDR2: ENHRY, SYGVKD. V lost 4 bases, J lost 5 bases, and 12 bases lay in between. The CDR3 consists of 14 residues. This CDR3 reads CAISVGGIDQPQHF. The CDR3 DNA follows: TGTGCCATCAGTGTCGGAGGTATTGATCAGCCCCAGCATTTT.

The chain uses TRBV28 and TRBJ1-2; D is undetermined. V was shortened by 5 bases and J by 6 bases, with 13 bases between the two germline ends. Per the germline V gene, CDR1 is MDHEN and CDR2 is SYDVKM. The CDR3 has 13 residues. The CDR3 bases are TGTGCCAGCAGTATTTTCGGAGAGGATGGCTACACCTTC. This gives the protein CASSIFGEDGYTF.

This clone came up a few times. The chain carries TRBV10-3 and TRBJ2-1, with D possibly TRBD1 on 5 matching bases. From germline, CDR1 is ENHRY and CDR2 SYGVKD. The V and J ends lost 7 bases and 5 bases respectively, with 15 bases between them. The CDR3 totals 14 residues. CDR3 bases: TGTGCCATCAACCCAAGGGGCAGAAACAATGAGCAGTTCTTC. This translates into CAINPRGRNNEQFF.

This chain links TRBV6-5 with TRBJ1-2; D may be TRBD1 (5 bases). V shed 9 bases and J shed 8 bases, with 22 bases lying between them. CDR1 MNHEY and CDR2 SVGAGI come from the germline V gene. This CDR3 has 14 amino acids. This CDR3 is CARVRQQPLYGYTF. The CDR3 nucleotides read TGTGCCAGGGTTAGACAGCAACCACTATACGGCTACACCTTC.